A single sample is the source of the 10 T cell receptor beta chains below, sequenced in a study of T cell repertoires in cytomegalovirus infection. TCRdb processed the reads anew with MiXCR; each CDR3 protein has one entry. The sample lists around 900,000 distinct CDR3 sequences, around 29% seen once, with more than 13% in the top ten. The antigens of these receptors remain unknown. The specimen comprised cultured CD8+ T cells from PBMCs, sampled from culture after CMV antigen stimulation. These receptor sequences come from a human donor in good health (CMV status not recorded). Some clones in this sample may be carry-over from other donors' samples.

The chain links TRBV6-2 or TRBV6-3 to TRBJ2-7; the D gene is possibly TRBD2 (6 bases). The CDR3 consists of 15 residues. Trimming removed 6 bases at V and 2 bases at J, with 17 bases between. Germline loops: CDR1 MNHEY, CDR2 SVGEGT. The CDR3 bases are TGTGCCAGCAGCTCCGCAATGAGCGGGCCCTACGAGCAGTACGTC. Translation gives CASSSAMSGPYEQYV.

This clonotype has a handful of counts. A junction end diverges from the germline sequence, so it may reflect a read error. The rearrangement joins TRBV7-9 to TRBJ2-1; D perhaps matches TRBD1 (5 bases). In germline, CDR1 is SEHNR, CDR2 FQNEAQ (reference sequence). The CDR3 consists of 13 residues. For the CDR3, the DNA is TGTGCCAGCAGCTTAACCCTGGAGCAGGGTACGGTCTTC. It specifies CASSLTLEQGTVF. The full variable domain, rest sourced from reference TRBV7-9 and TRBJ2-1, is DTGVSQNPRHKITKRGQNVTFRCDPISEHNRLYWYRQTLGQGPEFLTYFQNEAQLEKSRLLSDRFSAERPKGSFSTLEIQRTEQGDSAMYLCASSLTLEQGTVFGPGTRLTVL.

The chain has TRBV6-6 and TRBJ1-6, with D hard to call. The CDR3 is made up of 19 amino acids. Trimming stripped 5 bases from V and 5 bases from J, with 25 bases between. The germline V gene has CDR1 MNHNY and CDR2 SVGAGI (reference sequence). For the CDR3, the DNA is TGTGCCAGCAGTAGTACGGTGGGAAACCTACTGAGGGATAATTCACCCCTCCACTTT. Protein sequence: CASSSTVGNLLRDNSPLHF.

Of note for this clonotype: A read error may account for a junction end that differs from germline. This sequence joins TRBV7-6 and TRBJ2-2, with a weak D call TRBD1 (8 bases). Germline values: CDR1 SGHVS, CDR2 FNYEAQ. CDR3 length: 18 residues. The CDR3 reads CVSSTGGQAIKNTGELFF. CDR3 DNA: TGTGTCAGCAGCACGGGGGGACAGGCGATCAAGAACACCGGGGAGCTGTTTTTT.

The chain recombines TRBV2 with TRBJ1-5; D remains unclear. CDR1 and CDR2 (germline): SNHLY, FYNNEI. V lost 4 bases, J lost 3 bases, and 16 bases lay in between. CDR3 length equals 16 residues. CDR3 protein: CASSAERKYLNQPQHF. CDR3 bases: TGTGCCAGCAGTGCGGAGCGGAAGTACCTCAATCAGCCCCAGCATTTT.

This chain connects TRBV2 to TRBJ2-3; TRBD2 might be the D (6 bases). CDR3 length equals 15 residues. The germline V gene has CDR1 SNHLY and CDR2 FYNNEI. V lost 7 bases, J lost 3 bases, and 17 bases lay in between. CDR3 coding DNA: TGTGCCAGCACCTTAAGAGGAGGGCGAACAGATACGCAGTATTTT. It encodes CASTLRGGRTDTQYF.

The V gene is TRBV20-1, the J gene TRBJ2-7; 13 nucleotides line up with TRBD2. This CDR3 spans 14 amino acids. Trimming took 4 bases from V and 2 from J; bases not matched to a gene: 2. Germline CDR1 and CDR2: DFQATT and SNEGSKA (reference sequence). The CDR3 loop is CSATGLAGPYEQYF. The CDR3 DNA reads as TGCAGTGCTACGGGACTAGCGGGACCCTACGAGCAGTACTTC.

This clonotype was counted a few times. In DNA, the CDR3 is TGTGCCAGCAGACGAACGCAGTATTTT. Translating it yields CASRRTQYF. The chain recombines TRBV5-6 with TRBJ2-3, with D unresolved. The length of the CDR3 is 9 residues. With 5 bases removed from V and 9 bases from J, the gap between germline ends came to 4 bases. Per germline, CDR1 SGHDT and CDR2 YYEEEE.

This rearrangement joins TRBV7-9 to TRBJ1-3, with D unclear. The germline CDR1 and CDR2 sequences are SEHNR and FQNEAQ (reference sequence). The V end lost 1 base, the J end lost 2 bases, and 6 bases lay between the germline ends. The CDR3 length is 14 residues. CDR3 loop: CASSLVRPGNTIYF. CDR3 nucleotide sequence: TGTGCCAGCAGCTTAGTCAGGCCTGGAAACACCATATATTTT.

This clonotype was seen at least ten times. This sequence joins TRBV11-2 and TRBJ2-3, with TRBD2 matching over 9 bases. The trim removed 1 base at V and 0 bases at J, leaving 5 bases unmatched. The V gene's germline CDR1 is SGHAT and CDR2 FQNNGV. There are 17 residues in the CDR3. The CDR3 reads CASSLVVAGESTDTQYF. In DNA, the CDR3 is TGTGCCAGCAGCTTAGTGGTAGCGGGGGAGAGCACAGATACGCAGTATTTT.